This entry describes one TCR beta chain. Its antigen is unknown. This specimen belongs to a study of blood T cells in healthy people across ages. Combining a sample-barcoded 5' primer with a J-beta primer mix, a second PCR ran for about 6 to 11 cycles. TCRdb reprocessed the 5' RACE reads with MiXCR, giving one entry per CDR3 protein. The sample shows 750,000 to 950,000 distinct CDR3 sequences, about 48% of them seen only once. There are 19 residues in the CDR3. The V gene end was trimmed by 6 bases and the J gene end by 0 bases; junction bases not matched to a gene: 15. Germline CDR1 reads MDHEN; CDR2 reads SYDVKM. General observations from the study: Considered underestimates were the diversity estimates obtained from one million T cells. Long-lived donors had more naive CD4+ cells and higher diversity than aged donors.

The TCR comes from a man older than 75 in good health. The material sequenced was blood. The chain joins TRBV28 to TRBJ2-4; 9 nucleotides agree with TRBD2. CDR3 sequence (DNA): TGTGCCAGCAGCTCGGTAGCTAGCGGGAAAGGGCTAGCCAAAAACATTCAGTACTTC. It encodes CASSSVASGKGLAKNIQYF.